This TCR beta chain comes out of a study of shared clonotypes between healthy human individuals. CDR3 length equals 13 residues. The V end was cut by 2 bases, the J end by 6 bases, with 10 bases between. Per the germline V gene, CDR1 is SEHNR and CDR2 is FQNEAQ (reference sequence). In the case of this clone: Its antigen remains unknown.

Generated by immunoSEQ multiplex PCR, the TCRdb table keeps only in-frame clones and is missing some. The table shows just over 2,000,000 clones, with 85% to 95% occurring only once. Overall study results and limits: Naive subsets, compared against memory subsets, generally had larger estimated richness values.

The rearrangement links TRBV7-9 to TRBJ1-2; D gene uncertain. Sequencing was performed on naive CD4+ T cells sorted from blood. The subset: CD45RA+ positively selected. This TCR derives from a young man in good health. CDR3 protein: CASSLSQRNGYTF. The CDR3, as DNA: TGTGCCAGCAGCTTATCGCAGCGAAATGGCTACACCTTC. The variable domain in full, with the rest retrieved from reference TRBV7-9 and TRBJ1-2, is DTGVSQNPRHKITKRGQNVTFRCDPISEHNRLYWYRQTLGQGPEFLTYFQNEAQLEKSRLLSDRFSAERPKGSFSTLEIQRTEQGDSAMYLCASSLSQRNGYTFGSGTRLTVV.